One sample yielded the 21 T cell receptor beta chains listed below, sequenced in a study of blood T cell repertoires in COVID-19. Profiling relied on immunoSEQ multiplex PCR, and the TCRdb table lists in-frame clones only, not all of them. The sample has around 140,000 clones, 88% seen once. The sample consisted of peripheral blood. Receptor source: a woman aged 55-69 years with acute or convalescent COVID-19.

The rearrangement joins TRBV11-2 to TRBJ1-3; D unclear. V was pared by 2 bases and J by 0 bases, with 11 bases between. This CDR3 region has 16 residues. CDR1 and CDR2 (germline): SGHAT, FQNNGV. The CDR3 coding sequence is TGTGCCAGCAGCTTATTTCCCCGGAGCTCTGGAAACACCATATATTTT. Translating it yields CASSLFPRSSGNTIYF.

The chain joins TRBV7-9 to TRBJ1-4; the D is unclear. The V and J ends lost 7 bases and 5 bases respectively, with 26 bases between them. The CDR3 is 18 amino acids. CDR1 and CDR2 (germline): SEHNR, FQNEAQ (reference sequence). In DNA form, the CDR3 reads TGTGCCAGCACCCCCTTCCGGGCAGGCGGGTCTAAGAATGAAAAACTGTTTTTT. This codes for CASTPFRAGGSKNEKLFF.

The chain carries TRBV5-5 and TRBJ2-4; TRBD2 is a possible D gene (5 bases). Per the germline V gene, CDR1 is SGHKS and CDR2 is YYEKEE (reference sequence). Trimming stripped 4 bases from V and 5 bases from J, with 13 bases between. CDR3 size: 14 residues. The CDR3 DNA reads TGTGCCAGCAGCGTCCGGGGAAGAGAAAACATTCAGTACTTC. It translates to CASSVRGRENIQYF.

The V call is TRBV6-6, the J call TRBJ1-2; D not certain. Deletions cut 6 bases from V and 4 bases from J, with 15 bases between. Germline assignment: CDR1 MNHNY and CDR2 SVGAGI (reference sequence). The CDR3 is made up of 14 amino acids. The CDR3: CASSLPQKIYGYTF. The CDR3 DNA reads TGTGCCAGCAGCCTTCCACAAAAGATCTATGGCTACACCTTC.

V usage is TRBV25-1 and J usage is TRBJ2-7; TRBD1 is a possible D gene (5 bases). CDR1 and CDR2 from the germline V gene are MGHDK and SYGVNS. V was trimmed by 5 bases and J by 4 bases, leaving 15 bases between them. CDR3 size: 14 residues. CDR3 loop: CASSSRVVIYEQYF. Here the CDR3 DNA reads TGTGCCAGCAGTTCCAGGGTGGTAATTTACGAGCAGTACTTC.

The rearrangement joins TRBV7-9 to TRBJ1-2; tentative D call: TRBD1 (6 bases). Trimming left V 7 bases short and J 0 bases short, with 15 bases between. CDR3 length equals 15 residues. Per the germline V gene, CDR1 is SEHNR and CDR2 is FQNEAQ (reference sequence). CDR3 sequence (DNA): TGTGCCAGCATTGGCGGGGGCTTTACTAACTATGGCTACACCTTC. Residues: CASIGGGFTNYGYTF.

As to this clone: At the DNA level, this CDR3 is encoded by other sequences in the same sample as well. V usage is TRBV7-2 and J usage is TRBJ1-1; 7 bases align to TRBD1. This CDR3 is 14 amino acids long. Germline CDR1 and CDR2: SGHTA and FQGNSA. J gave up 3 bases and V 3 bases, and 4 bases lay outside the gene matches. CDR3 loop: CASSLTGTDTEAFF. The CDR3 DNA sequence: TGTGCCAGCAGCTTGACAGGGACGGACACTGAAGCTTTCTTT.

CDR3 bases: TGTGCCAGCAACCCTTGGGCAGGGACTGGGGCCAACGTCCTGACTTTC. Protein sequence: CASNPWAGTGANVLTF. V usage is TRBV2 and J usage is TRBJ2-6, with D perhaps matching TRBD1 (5 bases). The germline gives CDR1 SNHLY, CDR2 FYNNEI. The CDR3 length is 16 residues. Trimming took 7 bases from V and 2 from J, leaving 15 bases between them.

V and J are TRBV15 and TRBJ1-1; the match to TRBD1 covers 8 bases. V shed 3 bases and J 4 bases; nucleotides not matched to a gene: 4. Germline loops: CDR1 LNHNV, CDR2 YYDKDF (reference sequence). This CDR3 region has 14 residues. This chain's CDR3 is CATSSGQGGTEAFF. In DNA, the CDR3 is TGTGCCACCAGCAGTGGACAGGGAGGCACTGAAGCTTTCTTT.

The gene calls are TRBV7-9 and TRBJ1-6; TRBD1 agrees at 7 bases. J was trimmed by 7 bases and V by 5 bases; bases with no gene match: 8. The CDR3 has 15 residues. Germline V CDR1 and CDR2: SEHNR, FQNEAQ (reference sequence). CDR3 region: CASSPRQGENSPLHF. As DNA, the CDR3 is TGTGCCAGCAGCCCCCGACAGGGAGAGAATTCACCCCTCCACTTT.

J is TRBJ1-1 and V is TRBV25-1, with D possibly TRBD1 on 6 matching bases. The CDR3 is made up of 12 amino acids. Trimming removed 4 bases at V and 14 bases at J, with 17 bases between. Germline CDR1 reads MGHDK; CDR2 reads SYGVNS. The DNA for the CDR3 is TGTGCCAGCAGTGGCAGGGGCCCCGAAGTCTTCTTT. Translation: CASSGRGPEVFF.

The rearrangement links TRBV2 to TRBJ2-5, with 8 bases lining up with TRBD2. V shed 5 bases, J shed 2 bases, and the junction held 4 bases outside the gene matches. The CDR3 loop spans 14 amino acids. The germline CDR1 and CDR2 sequences are SNHLY and FYNNEI. The CDR3 loop reads CASSHGLAQETQYF. CDR3 in DNA: TGTGCCAGCAGTCATGGACTAGCACAAGAGACCCAGTACTTC.

The chain uses TRBV5-1 and TRBJ2-1; the match to TRBD2 covers 8 bases. This CDR3 has 16 residues. The V gene end was trimmed by 0 bases and the J gene end by 8 bases; junction bases not matched to a gene: 10. Germline V lookup: CDR1 SGHRS, CDR2 YFSETQ. The CDR3 DNA sequence: TGCGCCAGCAGCTTGGAGGCGCGGGGGGCTCGGGATGAGCAGTTCTTC. It specifies CASSLEARGARDEQFF.

This clone has a handful of counts. The chain carries TRBV12-3 or TRBV12-4 and TRBJ1-2, with 9 bases fitting TRBD1. The ends lost 5 bases at V and 8 bases at J; junction bases unmatched: 6. The CDR3 runs 13 residues. CDR3: CASSKGQGFGYTF. As DNA, the CDR3 is TGTGCCAGCAGTAAGGGACAGGGCTTCGGCTACACCTTC.

This rearrangement joins TRBV5-4 to TRBJ2-2, with D perhaps matching TRBD1 (5 bases). V was shortened by 4 bases and J by 0 bases, with 10 bases between the two germline ends. Germline V gene lookup returns CDR1 SGHNT and CDR2 YYREEE (reference sequence). There are 15 residues in the CDR3. The CDR3 here is CASSRQSTNTGELFF. DNA for the CDR3: TGTGCCAGCAGCCGACAGTCCACGAACACCGGGGAGCTGTTTTTT.

The CDR3: CASGLNTEAFF. In DNA, the CDR3 is TGTGCCAGCGGGCTGAACACTGAAGCTTTCTTT. J is TRBJ1-1 and V is TRBV28, with D uncertain. Germline values: CDR1 MDHEN, CDR2 SYDVKM. This CDR3 region has 11 residues. V gave up 8 bases and J gave up 0 bases, with 4 bases separating them.

The chain recombines TRBV5-4 with TRBJ1-6; tentatively, D is TRBD1 (5 bases). V was cut by 4 bases and J by 7 bases, with 9 bases left in between. The CDR3 loop spans 13 amino acids. The V gene's germline CDR1 is SGHNT and CDR2 YYREEE (reference sequence). CDR3 bases: TGTGCCAGCAGCCGACAGACAAATTCACCCCTCCACTTT. Amino acids: CASSRQTNSPLHF. The full variable domain, completed using reference TRBV5-4 and TRBJ1-6, is ETGVTQSPTHLIKTRGQQVTLRCSSQSGHNTVSWYQQALGQGPQFIFQYYREEENGRGNFPPRFSGLQFPNYSSELNVNALELDDSALYLCASSRQTNSPLHFGNGTRLTVT.

The genes are TRBV19 and TRBJ1-5; a possible D gene is TRBD1 (6 bases). This CDR3 has 14 amino acids. The germline V gene encodes CDR1 LNHDA and CDR2 SQIVND (reference sequence). Trimming shortened V by 5 bases and J by 3 bases, and 11 bases separated the two germline ends. The CDR3 reads CASSAQGTNQPQHF. In DNA form, the CDR3 reads TGTGCCAGTAGTGCCCAGGGGACCAATCAGCCCCAGCATTTT. The full variable domain, with the rest looked up from reference TRBV19 and TRBJ1-5, is DGGITQSPKYLFRKEGQNVTLSCEQNLNHDAMYWYRQDPGQGLRLIYYSQIVNDFQKGDIAEGYSVSREKKESFPLTVTSAQKNPTAFYLCASSAQGTNQPQHFGDGTRLSIL.

V is TRBV9 and J is TRBJ2-3, with 11 nucleotides matching TRBD1. The CDR3 has 16 amino acids. V was pared by 4 bases and J by 1 base, with 5 bases of the junction left unmatched. Looked up from germline, CDR1 is SGDLS and CDR2 is YYNGEE. CDR3 sequence (DNA): TGTGCCAGCAGCCCAGGGACAGGGGGACGCACAGATACGCAGTATTTT. Translation: CASSPGTGGRTDTQYF.

This chain joins TRBV10-3 and TRBJ2-7, with 10 bases that match TRBD1. CDR1 and CDR2 from the germline V gene are ENHRY and SYGVKD. V was pared by 7 bases and J by 4 bases, with 4 bases of the junction left unmatched. This CDR3 has 13 residues. CDR3 sequence reads: CAITAGQGYEQYF. CDR3 DNA: TGTGCCATCACCGCGGGACAGGGGTACGAGCAGTACTTC.

The chain couples TRBV7-9 to TRBJ1-2; 7 bases agree with TRBD1. With 8 bases clipped from V and 8 bases from J, the junction kept 17 bases outside the gene matches. Germline assignment: CDR1 SEHNR and CDR2 FQNEAQ (reference sequence). The CDR3 is 15 residues long. CDR3 in amino acids: CASEAGPGGLGGYTF. The CDR3 DNA reads TGTGCCAGCGAAGCGGGCCCAGGGGGTCTTGGGGGCTACACCTTC.